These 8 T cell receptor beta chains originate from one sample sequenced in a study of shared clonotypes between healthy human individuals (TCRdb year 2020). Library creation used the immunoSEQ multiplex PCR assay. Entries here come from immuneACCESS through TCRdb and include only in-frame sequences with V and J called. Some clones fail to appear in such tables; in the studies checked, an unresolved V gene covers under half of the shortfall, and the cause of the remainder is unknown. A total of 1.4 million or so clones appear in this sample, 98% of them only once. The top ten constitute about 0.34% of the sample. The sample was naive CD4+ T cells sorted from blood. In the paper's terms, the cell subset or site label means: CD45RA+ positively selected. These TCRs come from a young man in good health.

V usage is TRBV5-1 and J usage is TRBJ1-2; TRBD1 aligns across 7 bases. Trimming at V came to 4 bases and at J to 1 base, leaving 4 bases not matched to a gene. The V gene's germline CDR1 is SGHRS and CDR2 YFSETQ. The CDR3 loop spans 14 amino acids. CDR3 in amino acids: CASSNRGGNYGYTF. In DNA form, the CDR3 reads TGCGCCAGCAGCAACAGGGGAGGTAACTATGGCTACACCTTC. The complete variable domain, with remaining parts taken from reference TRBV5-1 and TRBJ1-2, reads KAGVTQTPRYLIKTRGQQVTLSCSPISGHRSVSWYQQTPGQGLQFLFEYFSETQRNKGNFPGRFSGRQFSNSRSEMNVSTLELGDSALYLCASSNRGGNYGYTFGSGTRLTVV.

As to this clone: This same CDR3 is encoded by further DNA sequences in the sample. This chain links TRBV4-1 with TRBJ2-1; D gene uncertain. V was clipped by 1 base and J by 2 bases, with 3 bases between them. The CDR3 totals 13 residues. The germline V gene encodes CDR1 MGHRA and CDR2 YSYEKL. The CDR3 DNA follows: TGCGCCAGCAGCCAAGGTACCTACAATGAGCAGTTCTTC. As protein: CASSQGTYNEQFF.

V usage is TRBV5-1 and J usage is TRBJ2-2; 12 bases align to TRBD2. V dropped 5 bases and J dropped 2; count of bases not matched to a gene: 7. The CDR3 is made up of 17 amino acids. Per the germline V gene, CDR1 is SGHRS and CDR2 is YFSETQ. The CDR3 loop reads CASRSLAGGENTGELFF. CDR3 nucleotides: TGCGCCAGCAGATCACTAGCGGGAGGTGAAAACACCGGGGAGCTGTTTTTT. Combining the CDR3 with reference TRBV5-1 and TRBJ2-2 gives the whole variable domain KAGVTQTPRYLIKTRGQQVTLSCSPISGHRSVSWYQQTPGQGLQFLFEYFSETQRNKGNFPGRFSGRQFSNSRSEMNVSTLELGDSALYLCASRSLAGGENTGELFFGEGSRLTVL.

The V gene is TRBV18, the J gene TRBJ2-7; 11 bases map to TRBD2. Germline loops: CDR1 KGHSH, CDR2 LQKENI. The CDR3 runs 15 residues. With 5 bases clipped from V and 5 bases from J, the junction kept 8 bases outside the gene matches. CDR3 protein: CASSSTSGSFHEQYF. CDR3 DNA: TGTGCCAGCTCATCAACTAGCGGGAGTTTTCACGAGCAGTACTTC.

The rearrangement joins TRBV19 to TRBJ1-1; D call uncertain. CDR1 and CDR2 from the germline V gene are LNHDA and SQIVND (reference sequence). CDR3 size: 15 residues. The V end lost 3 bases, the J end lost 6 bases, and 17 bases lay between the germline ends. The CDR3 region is CASSIKGGGTAEAFF. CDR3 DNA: TGTGCCAGTAGTATCAAAGGCGGAGGTACGGCTGAAGCTTTCTTT.

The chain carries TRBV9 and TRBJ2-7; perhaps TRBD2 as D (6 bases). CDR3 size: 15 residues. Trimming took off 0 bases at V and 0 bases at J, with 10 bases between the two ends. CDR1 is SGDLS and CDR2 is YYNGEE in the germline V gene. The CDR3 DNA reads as TGTGCCAGCAGCGTAGACGGGAGCAGCTCCTACGAGCAGTACTTC. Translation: CASSVDGSSSYEQYF.

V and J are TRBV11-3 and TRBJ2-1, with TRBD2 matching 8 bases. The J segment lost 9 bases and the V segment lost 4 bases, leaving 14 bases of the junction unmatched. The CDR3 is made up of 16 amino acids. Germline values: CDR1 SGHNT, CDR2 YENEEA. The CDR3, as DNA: TGTGCCAGCAGCTCCCTCGGGGGGGCGGTACTCAGTGAGCAGTTCTTC. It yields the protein CASSSLGGAVLSEQFF.

CDR3 in amino acids: CASSLSRGLMETQYF. CDR3 sequence (DNA): TGCGCCAGCAGCTTGTCAAGGGGGCTCATGGAGACCCAGTACTTC. The chain is built from TRBV5-1 and TRBJ2-5; 7 bases align to TRBD1. J was trimmed by 5 bases and V by 1 base; bases with no gene match: 8. Looked up from germline, CDR1 is SGHRS and CDR2 is YFSETQ. The CDR3 runs 15 residues.